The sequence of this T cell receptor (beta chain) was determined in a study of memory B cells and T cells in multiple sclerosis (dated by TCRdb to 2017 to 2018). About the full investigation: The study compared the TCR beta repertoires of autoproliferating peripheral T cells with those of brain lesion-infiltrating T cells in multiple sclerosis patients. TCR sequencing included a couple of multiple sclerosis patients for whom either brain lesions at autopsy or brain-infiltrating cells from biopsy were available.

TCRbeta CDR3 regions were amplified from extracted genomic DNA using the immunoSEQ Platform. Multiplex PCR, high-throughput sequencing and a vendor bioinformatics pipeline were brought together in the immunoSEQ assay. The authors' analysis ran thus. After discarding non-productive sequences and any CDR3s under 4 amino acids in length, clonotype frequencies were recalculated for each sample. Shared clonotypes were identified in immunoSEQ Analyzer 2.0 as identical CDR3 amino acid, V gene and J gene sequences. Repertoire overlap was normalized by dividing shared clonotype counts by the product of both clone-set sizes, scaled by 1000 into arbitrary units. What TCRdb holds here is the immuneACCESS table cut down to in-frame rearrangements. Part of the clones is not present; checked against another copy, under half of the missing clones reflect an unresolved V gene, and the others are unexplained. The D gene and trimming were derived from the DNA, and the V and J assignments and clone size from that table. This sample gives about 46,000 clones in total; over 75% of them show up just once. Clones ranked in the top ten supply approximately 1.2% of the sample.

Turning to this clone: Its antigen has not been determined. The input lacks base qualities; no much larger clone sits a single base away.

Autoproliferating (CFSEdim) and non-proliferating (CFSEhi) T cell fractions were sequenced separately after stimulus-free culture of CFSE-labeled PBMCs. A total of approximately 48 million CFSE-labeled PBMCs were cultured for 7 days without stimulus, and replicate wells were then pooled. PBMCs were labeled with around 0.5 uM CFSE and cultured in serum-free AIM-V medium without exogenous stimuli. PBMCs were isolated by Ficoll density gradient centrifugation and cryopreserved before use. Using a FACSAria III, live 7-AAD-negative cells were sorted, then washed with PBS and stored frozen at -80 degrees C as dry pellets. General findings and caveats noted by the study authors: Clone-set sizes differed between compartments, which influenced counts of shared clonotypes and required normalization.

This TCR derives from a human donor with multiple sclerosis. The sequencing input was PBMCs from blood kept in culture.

Here is the DNA: TGCAGCGTGTTCGAGGGAAACACCATATATTTT. It is translated as CSVFEGNTIYF. In this chain, TRBV29-1 is recombined with TRBJ1-3, with no confident D gene call. V gives up 6 bases and J gives up 4 bases, and the segment between their germline ends measures 7 bases. Its CDR3 holds 11 amino acids, cysteine through phenylalanine. The retained sequence is limited to the CDR3, 33 bases, with the frame set at the first base. In the germline V gene, CDR1 corresponds to SQVTM and CDR2 to ANQGSEA.